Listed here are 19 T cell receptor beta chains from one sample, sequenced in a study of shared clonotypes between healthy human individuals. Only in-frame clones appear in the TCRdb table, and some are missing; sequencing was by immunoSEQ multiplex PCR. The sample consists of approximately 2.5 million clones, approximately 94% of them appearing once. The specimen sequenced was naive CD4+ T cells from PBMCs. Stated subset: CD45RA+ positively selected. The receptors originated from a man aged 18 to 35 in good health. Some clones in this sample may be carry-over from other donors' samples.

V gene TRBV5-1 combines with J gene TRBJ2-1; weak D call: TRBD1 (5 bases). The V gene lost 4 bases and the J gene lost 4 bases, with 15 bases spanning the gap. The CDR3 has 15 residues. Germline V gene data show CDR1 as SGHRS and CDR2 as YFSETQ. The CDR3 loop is CASSRQGRQYNEQFF. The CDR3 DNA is TGCGCCAGCAGCCGTCAGGGCAGGCAATACAATGAGCAGTTCTTC.

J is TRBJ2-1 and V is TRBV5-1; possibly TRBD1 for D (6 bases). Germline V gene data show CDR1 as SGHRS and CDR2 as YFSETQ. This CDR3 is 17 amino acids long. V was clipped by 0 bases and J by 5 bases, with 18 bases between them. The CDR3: CASSLGPTGAGNNEQFF. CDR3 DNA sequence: TGCGCCAGCAGCTTGGGGCCGACAGGTGCCGGGAACAATGAGCAGTTCTTC.

The CDR3 region is CASSLGMSSGDYNEQFF. For the CDR3, the DNA is TGTGCCAGCAGCTTGGGAATGTCTAGCGGGGACTACAATGAGCAGTTCTTC. The rearrangement uses TRBV5-4 and TRBJ2-1, with TRBD2 identical over 9 bases. Germline values: CDR1 SGHNT, CDR2 YYREEE (reference sequence). V lost 0 bases to trimming and J lost 3 bases; unmatched junction nucleotides: 7. This CDR3 comprises 17 residues.

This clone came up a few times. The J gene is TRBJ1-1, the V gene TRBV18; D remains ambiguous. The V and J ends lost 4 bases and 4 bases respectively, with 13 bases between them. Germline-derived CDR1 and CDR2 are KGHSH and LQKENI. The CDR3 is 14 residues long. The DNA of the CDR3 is TGTGCCAGCTCACAGAGGACGGTAGGCACTGAAGCTTTCTTT. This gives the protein CASSQRTVGTEAFF.

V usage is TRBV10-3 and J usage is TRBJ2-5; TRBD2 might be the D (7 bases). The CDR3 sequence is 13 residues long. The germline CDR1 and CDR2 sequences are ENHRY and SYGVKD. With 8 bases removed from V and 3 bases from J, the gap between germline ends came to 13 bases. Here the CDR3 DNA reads TGTGCCATCGGAGGGGGGGGAAAAGAGACCCAGTACTTC. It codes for CAIGGGGKETQYF.

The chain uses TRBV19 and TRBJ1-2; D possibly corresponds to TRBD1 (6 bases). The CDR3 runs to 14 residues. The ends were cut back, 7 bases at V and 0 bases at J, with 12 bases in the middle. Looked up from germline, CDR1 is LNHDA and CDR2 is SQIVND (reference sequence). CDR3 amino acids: CASTPTGANYGYTF. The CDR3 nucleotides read TGTGCCAGTACCCCGACAGGAGCTAACTATGGCTACACCTTC. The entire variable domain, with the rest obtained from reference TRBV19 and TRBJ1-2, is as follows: DGGITQSPKYLFRKEGQNVTLSCEQNLNHDAMYWYRQDPGQGLRLIYYSQIVNDFQKGDIAEGYSVSREKKESFPLTVTSAQKNPTAFYLCASTPTGANYGYTFGSGTRLTVV.

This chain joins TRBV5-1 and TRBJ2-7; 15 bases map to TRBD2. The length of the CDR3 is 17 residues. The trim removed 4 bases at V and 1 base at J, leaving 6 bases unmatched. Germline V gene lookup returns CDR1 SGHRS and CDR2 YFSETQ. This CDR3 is CASSTGLAGGPSYEQYF. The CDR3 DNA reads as TGCGCCAGCAGCACGGGACTAGCGGGAGGTCCATCCTACGAGCAGTACTTC.

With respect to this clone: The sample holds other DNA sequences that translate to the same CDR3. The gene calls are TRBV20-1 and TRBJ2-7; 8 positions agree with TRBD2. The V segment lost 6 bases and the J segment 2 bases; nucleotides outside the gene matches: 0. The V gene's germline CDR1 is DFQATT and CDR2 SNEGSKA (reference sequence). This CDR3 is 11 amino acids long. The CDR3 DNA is TGCAGTGCGGGACTAGCCTACGAGCAGTACTTC. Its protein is CSAGLAYEQYF.

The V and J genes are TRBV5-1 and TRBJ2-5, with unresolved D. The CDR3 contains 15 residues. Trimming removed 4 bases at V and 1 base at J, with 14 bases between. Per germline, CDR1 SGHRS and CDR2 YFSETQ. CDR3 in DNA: TGCGCCAGCAGCGCACTGATCTCCTCCCAAGAGACCCAGTACTTC. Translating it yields CASSALISSQETQYF. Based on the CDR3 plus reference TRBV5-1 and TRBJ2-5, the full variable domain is KAGVTQTPRYLIKTRGQQVTLSCSPISGHRSVSWYQQTPGQGLQFLFEYFSETQRNKGNFPGRFSGRQFSNSRSEMNVSTLELGDSALYLCASSALISSQETQYFGPGTRLLVL.

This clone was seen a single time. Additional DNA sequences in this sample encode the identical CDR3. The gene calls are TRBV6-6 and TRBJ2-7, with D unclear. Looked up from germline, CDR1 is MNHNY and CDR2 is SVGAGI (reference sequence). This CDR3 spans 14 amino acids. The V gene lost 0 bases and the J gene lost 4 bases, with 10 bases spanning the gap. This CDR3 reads CASSYSPGPYEQYF. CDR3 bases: TGTGCCAGCAGTTACTCCCCAGGCCCTTACGAGCAGTACTTC.

CDR3 loop: CASSLNPNSPLHF. The CDR3 bases are TGTGCCAGCAGCTTGAACCCGAACTCACCCCTCCACTTT. The chain recombines TRBV5-6 with TRBJ1-6, with D uncertain. V gave up 1 base and J gave up 10 bases, with 9 bases separating them. The CDR3 totals 13 residues. CDR1 and CDR2 (germline): SGHDT, YYEEEE.

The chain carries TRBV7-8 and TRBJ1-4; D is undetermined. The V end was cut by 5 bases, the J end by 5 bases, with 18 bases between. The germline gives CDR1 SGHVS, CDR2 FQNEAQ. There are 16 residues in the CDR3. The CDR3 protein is CASSGRPGAQNEKLFF. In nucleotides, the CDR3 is TGTGCCAGCAGCGGGCGACCGGGAGCACAAAATGAAAAACTGTTTTTT.

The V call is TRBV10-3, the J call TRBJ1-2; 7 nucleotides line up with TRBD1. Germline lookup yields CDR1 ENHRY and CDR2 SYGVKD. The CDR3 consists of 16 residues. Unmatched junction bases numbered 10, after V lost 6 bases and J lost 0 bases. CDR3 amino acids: CAISRQGLNTNYGYTF. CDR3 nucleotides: TGTGCCATCAGCAGACAGGGATTGAATACTAACTATGGCTACACCTTC.

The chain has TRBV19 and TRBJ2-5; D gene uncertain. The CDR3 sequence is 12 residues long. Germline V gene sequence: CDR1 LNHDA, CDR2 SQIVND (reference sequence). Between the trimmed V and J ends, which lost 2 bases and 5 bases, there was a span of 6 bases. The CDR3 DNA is TGTGCCAGTAGTATATACCCGGAGACCCAGTACTTC. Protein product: CASSIYPETQYF.

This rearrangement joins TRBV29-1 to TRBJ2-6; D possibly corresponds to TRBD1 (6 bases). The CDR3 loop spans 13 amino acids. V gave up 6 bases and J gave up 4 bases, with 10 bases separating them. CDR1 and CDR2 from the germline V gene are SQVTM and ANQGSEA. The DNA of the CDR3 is TGCAGCGTCCGAGGACAGGGGGCCAACGTCCTGACTTTC. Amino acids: CSVRGQGANVLTF. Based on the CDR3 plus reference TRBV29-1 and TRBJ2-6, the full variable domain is SAVISQKPSRDICQRGTSLTIQCQVDSQVTMMFWYRQQPGQSLTLIATANQGSEATYESGFVIDKFPISRPNLTFSTLTVSNMSPEDSSIYLCSVRGQGANVLTFGAGSRLTVL.

CDR3 residues: CASSSGLAPYEQYF. CDR3 DNA: TGTGCCAGCAGTTCGGGACTAGCGCCCTACGAGCAGTACTTC. The V call is TRBV28, the J call TRBJ2-7, with 10 nucleotides matching TRBD2. Germline CDR1 is MDHEN and CDR2 is SYDVKM. With 4 bases clipped from V and 2 bases from J, the junction kept 2 bases outside the gene matches. The CDR3 is made up of 14 amino acids.

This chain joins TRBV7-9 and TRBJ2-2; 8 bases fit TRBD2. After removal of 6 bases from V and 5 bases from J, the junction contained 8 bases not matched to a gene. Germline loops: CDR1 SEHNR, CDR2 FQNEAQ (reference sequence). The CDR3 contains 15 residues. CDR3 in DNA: TGTGCCAGCAGTAGGGATCCGGGAGGGACCGGGGAGCTGTTTTTT. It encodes CASSRDPGGTGELFF.

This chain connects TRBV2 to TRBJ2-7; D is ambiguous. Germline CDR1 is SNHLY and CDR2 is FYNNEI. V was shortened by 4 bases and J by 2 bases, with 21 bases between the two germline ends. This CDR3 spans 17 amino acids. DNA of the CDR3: TGTGCCAGCAGTGGTTCAGTCCCCTCAGTCAAACCCTACGAGCAGTACTTC. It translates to CASSGSVPSVKPYEQYF.

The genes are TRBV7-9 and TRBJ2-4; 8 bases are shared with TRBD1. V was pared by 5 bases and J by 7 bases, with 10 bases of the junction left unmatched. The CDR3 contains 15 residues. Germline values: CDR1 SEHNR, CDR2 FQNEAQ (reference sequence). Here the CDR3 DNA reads TGTGCCAGCAGCCCGACAGTAGGACAGGGCAACATTCAGTACTTC. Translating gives CASSPTVGQGNIQYF.